The 31 T cell receptor beta chains below come from one sample, sequenced in a study of cytomegalovirus exposure and HLA in healthy donors. 13 Jbeta primers and 60 Vbeta primers were used for the PCR. Here immunoSEQ multiplex PCR was the method, and the copy in TCRdb shows in-frame clones only, minus some. Among roughly 150,000 clones listed, around 83% were seen once. Source material: PBMCs. The receptors were sampled from a girl aged 2-10 years in good health and CMV-seropositive.

The V and J genes are TRBV10-1 and TRBJ2-7; no definite D call. The germline V gene encodes CDR1 WNHNN and CDR2 SYGVQD (reference sequence). The CDR3 contains 13 residues. V lost 2 bases and J lost 3, with 8 bases in between. The CDR3 here is CASSEGWSYEQYF. As DNA, the CDR3 is TGCGCCAGCAGTGAGGGCTGGAGCTACGAGCAGTACTTC.

J is TRBJ2-2 and V is TRBV27, with TRBD2 matching 8 bases. The CDR3 extends over 16 amino acids. Trimming removed 6 bases from V and 0 bases from J; junction bases left unmatched: 6. Germline-derived CDR1 and CDR2 are MNHEY and SMNVEV (reference sequence). CDR3 residues: CASRDPTSANTGELFF. In DNA form, the CDR3 reads TGTGCCAGCAGGGACCCGACTAGCGCGAACACCGGGGAGCTGTTTTTT.

The chain combines TRBV5-1 with TRBJ2-1; tentatively, D is TRBD1 (5 bases). The germline V gene has CDR1 SGHRS and CDR2 YFSETQ. Trimming took off 1 base at V and 0 bases at J, with 20 bases between the two ends. The CDR3 is made up of 19 amino acids. The CDR3 sequence is CASSLRARAYLSSYNEQFF. CDR3 DNA sequence: TGCGCCAGCAGCTTGAGGGCCAGGGCTTACCTCAGCTCCTACAATGAGCAGTTCTTC.

The chain uses TRBV20-1 and TRBJ2-7, with 9 positions matching TRBD2. The germline CDR1 and CDR2 sequences are DFQATT and SNEGSKA (reference sequence). CDR3 size: 11 residues. V shed 1 base and J 13 bases; nucleotides not matched to a gene: 5. CDR3 region: CSARGASGIYF. CDR3 coding DNA: TGCAGTGCTAGAGGGGCTAGCGGGATCTACTTC.

The sample holds a few counts of this clone. The chain uses TRBV18 and TRBJ2-7; 7 bases align to TRBD1. This CDR3 spans 15 amino acids. The germline V gene encodes CDR1 KGHSH and CDR2 LQKENI. Trimming removed 3 bases from V and 1 base from J; junction bases left unmatched: 6. The CDR3 region has the DNA TGTGCCAGCTCACCTATCCGGGACAGATCCTACGAGCAGTACTTC. Protein: CASSPIRDRSYEQYF. Filled out from reference TRBV18 and TRBJ2-7, the complete variable domain reads NAGVMQNPRHLVRRRGQEARLRCSPMKGHSHVYWYRQLPEEGLKFMVYLQKENIIDESGMPKERFSAEFPKEGPSILRIQQVVRGDSAAYFCASSPIRDRSYEQYFGPGTRLTVT.

The chain couples TRBV7-8 to TRBJ2-3; no definite D call. The CDR3 runs to 11 residues. Germline V gene lookup returns CDR1 SGHVS and CDR2 FQNEAQ. Trimming removed 5 bases from V and 6 bases from J, with 6 bases in between. In DNA, the CDR3 is TGTGCCAGCAGCCCCCGTGATACGCAGTATTTT. Its protein product is CASSPRDTQYF.

V and J are TRBV4-1 and TRBJ2-2, with 9 nucleotides matching TRBD1. The CDR3 runs to 19 residues. The junction had 14 bases not matched to a gene; V was cut back by 6 bases and J by 0 bases. Germline-derived CDR1 and CDR2 are MGHRA and YSYEKL. The CDR3 is CASSRSGTGLLANTGELFF. For the CDR3, the DNA is TGCGCCAGCAGTCGCTCCGGGACAGGGCTCCTAGCGAACACCGGGGAGCTGTTTTTT.

In this sample, this clone turned up once. The chain employs TRBV28 and TRBJ2-3; TRBD2 matches 7 bases. Trimming removed 3 bases from V and 4 bases from J; junction bases left unmatched: 7. The CDR3 covers 15 residues. The germline CDR1 and CDR2 sequences are MDHEN and SYDVKM. The CDR3 protein is CASSFSDGGSDTQYF. CDR3 DNA sequence: TGTGCCAGCAGTTTCAGCGACGGGGGGTCAGATACGCAGTATTTT.

The genes are TRBV15 and TRBJ1-4; the D is unclear. Germline V gives CDR1 LNHNV, CDR2 YYDKDF (reference sequence). V lost 1 base to trimming and J lost 8 bases, with 8 bases between them. The CDR3 length is 13 residues. The CDR3 loop is CATSRGHSEKLFF. CDR3 in DNA: TGTGCCACCAGCAGAGGACACTCAGAAAAACTGTTTTTT. Together with reference TRBV15 and TRBJ1-4, the CDR3 gives the full variable domain: DAMVIQNPRYQVTQFGKPVTLSCSQTLNHNVMYWYQQKSSQAPKLLFHYYDKDFNNEADTPDNFQSRRPNTSFCFLDIRSPGLGDTAMYLCATSRGHSEKLFFGSGTQLSVL.

V usage is TRBV6-1 and J usage is TRBJ2-3; a weak D match, TRBD1 (6 bases). CDR1 is MNHNS and CDR2 is SASEGT in the germline V gene. The CDR3 loop spans 14 amino acids. V gave up 5 bases and J gave up 0 bases, with 9 bases separating them. For the CDR3, the DNA is TGTGCCAGCAGTTTTGGACAGAGCACAGATACGCAGTATTTT. Encoded protein: CASSFGQSTDTQYF.

The rearrangement links TRBV28 to TRBJ1-5; 9 bases map to TRBD1. This CDR3 region has 16 residues. The ends lost 5 bases at V and 4 bases at J; junction bases unmatched: 9. CDR1 is MDHEN, CDR2 SYDVKM, per germline. CDR3 nucleotides: TGTGCCAGCAGTCCTCACAGGGGGCTAGTGAATCAGCCCCAGCATTTT. Amino acids: CASSPHRGLVNQPQHF.

The genes are TRBV5-4 and TRBJ1-4, with 7 bases lining up with TRBD1. Germline loops: CDR1 SGHNT, CDR2 YYREEE (reference sequence). V shed 0 bases and J 5 bases; nucleotides not matched to a gene: 4. The CDR3 is made up of 15 amino acids. The CDR3 DNA reads as TGTGCCAGCAGCTTGGGGGGGACAGAGAATGAAAAACTGTTTTTT. It is translated as CASSLGGTENEKLFF.

The genes are TRBV6-4 and TRBJ2-2, with 9 bases identical to TRBD1. The germline V gene encodes CDR1 MRHNA and CDR2 SNTAGT. The CDR3 loop spans 16 amino acids. J was trimmed by 6 bases and V by 4 bases; bases with no gene match: 9. The CDR3 region is CASSVNPGQGPGELFF. CDR3 sequence (DNA): TGTGCCAGCAGTGTCAACCCGGGACAGGGTCCCGGGGAGCTGTTTTTT.

This clone was seen a single time. The chain carries TRBV2 and TRBJ2-5; unclear D gene. Germline values: CDR1 SNHLY, CDR2 FYNNEI. With 3 bases removed from V and 5 bases from J, the gap between germline ends came to 13 bases. The CDR3 is 14 residues long. The CDR3 DNA is TGTGCCAGCAGTGAGCTGCGGAGTGGGGAGACCCAGTACTTC. Residues: CASSELRSGETQYF. The whole variable domain, filled in from reference TRBV2 and TRBJ2-5, reads EPEVTQTPSHQVTQMGQEVILRCVPISNHLYFYWYRQILGQKVEFLVSFYNNEISEKSEIFDDQFSVERPDGSNFTLKIRSTKLEDSAMYFCASSELRSGETQYFGPGTRLLVL.

The DNA for the CDR3 is TGTGCCAGCAGTCTGAGGTCCCGGCTGGGGCCCGAAGCTTTCTTT. Translation gives CASSLRSRLGPEAFF. J is TRBJ1-1 and V is TRBV28; D may be TRBD1 (5 bases). CDR1 is MDHEN and CDR2 is SYDVKM in the germline V gene. The CDR3 contains 15 residues. V lost 5 bases to trimming and J lost 8 bases, with 21 bases between them.

The rearrangement joins TRBV2 to TRBJ2-7, with 9 bases matching TRBD2. Per germline, CDR1 SNHLY and CDR2 FYNNEI. This CDR3 region has 15 residues. J gave up 7 bases and V 6 bases, and 13 bases lay outside the gene matches. The CDR3 DNA follows: TGTGCCAGCAGCCCTGAAGGCGGGGGGGCAGCGGAGCAGTACTTC. It translates to CASSPEGGGAAEQYF.

This chain uses TRBV6-1 with TRBJ2-5; TRBD1 is a possible D gene (6 bases). Germline loops: CDR1 MNHNS, CDR2 SASEGT. The CDR3 length is 13 residues. With 6 bases removed from V and 5 bases from J, the gap between germline ends came to 13 bases. CDR3 loop: CASRGNRAETQYF. The CDR3 nucleotides are TGTGCCAGCAGGGGCAACAGGGCCGAGACCCAGTACTTC.

V is TRBV4-2 and J is TRBJ2-3; 12 bases are a match to TRBD2. V lost 1 base and J lost 4; bases outside the gene matches: 0. The CDR3 has 15 amino acids. Germline CDR1 reads LGHNA; CDR2 reads YNFKEQ. The CDR3 here is CASSQGLAGADTQYF. DNA for the CDR3: TGTGCCAGCAGCCAAGGACTAGCGGGAGCAGATACGCAGTATTTT.

Comments on this clone: The germline gene is not matched at one end of the junction; a read error may be the cause. The gene calls are TRBV2 and TRBJ1-5, with D maybe TRBD1 (6 bases). The CDR3 totals 14 residues. CDR1 and CDR2 from the germline V gene are SNHLY and FYNNEI. In DNA form, the CDR3 reads TGTGTCAGCAGGCTTAGAACAGGGAATCAGCCCCAGCATTTT. Translated, it gives CVSRLRTGNQPQHF.

This clone appeared a few times. This chain joins TRBV6-6 and TRBJ2-2, with 8 positions matching TRBD2. This CDR3 is 16 amino acids long. The junction had 8 bases not matched to a gene; V was cut back by 5 bases and J by 3 bases. Germline CDR1 reads MNHNY; CDR2 reads SVGAGI (reference sequence). The CDR3 region is CASSHSGIPHTGELFF. CDR3 sequence (DNA): TGTGCCAGCAGTCATAGCGGGATTCCTCACACCGGGGAGCTGTTTTTT.

The V gene is TRBV4-1, the J gene TRBJ2-3, with TRBD2 as a possible D gene (7 bases). The germline V gene has CDR1 MGHRA and CDR2 YSYEKL. V lost 4 bases and J 3 bases, leaving 17 bases between the germline ends. The CDR3 covers 16 residues. The CDR3 loop is CASSPIGGRRTDTQYF. The CDR3 nucleotides read TGCGCCAGCAGCCCCATCGGGGGGCGTCGGACAGATACGCAGTATTTT.

The chain has TRBV11-2 and TRBJ1-1; no definite D call. With 5 bases removed from V and 1 base from J, the gap between germline ends came to 11 bases. CDR1 is SGHAT, CDR2 FQNNGV, per germline. The CDR3 loop spans 14 amino acids. CDR3 loop: CASSPVGKNTEAFF. The CDR3 nucleotides are TGTGCCAGCAGCCCGGTCGGGAAGAACACTGAAGCTTTCTTT.

The gene calls are TRBV30 and TRBJ2-5, with a weak D call TRBD2 (6 bases). This CDR3 is 14 amino acids long. Trimming removed 5 bases at V and 5 bases at J, with 18 bases between. Germline CDR1 GTSNPN, CDR2 SVGIG (reference sequence). The CDR3, as DNA: TGTGCCTGGTCGTCCGGGGCGGGGAGGGAGACCCAGTACTTC. Its translation is CAWSSGAGRETQYF.

J is TRBJ2-5 and V is TRBV7-9; 7 bases map to TRBD1. The J call may be incorrect, as the DNA end agrees better with TRBJ2-7. Germline lookup yields CDR1 SEHNR and CDR2 FQNEAQ (reference sequence). The length of the CDR3 is 15 residues. CDR3 region: CASSSMTGKSDEQYF. CDR3 in DNA: TGTGCCAGCAGCTCCATGACAGGGAAGAGTGACGAGCAGTACTTC.

This sequence joins TRBV6-5 and TRBJ2-7, with 7 bases lining up with TRBD1. The CDR3 runs 13 residues. Germline V lookup: CDR1 MNHEY, CDR2 SVGAGI. The V segment lost 6 bases and the J segment 0 bases; nucleotides outside the gene matches: 2. DNA for the CDR3: TGTGCCAGCAGGCGGACAGGCTCCTACGAGCAGTACTTC. As protein: CASRRTGSYEQYF.

The chain recombines TRBV9 with TRBJ2-7, with TRBD1 matching over 10 bases. J was trimmed by 6 bases and V by 3 bases; bases with no gene match: 12. The length of the CDR3 is 16 residues. Germline assignment: CDR1 SGDLS and CDR2 YYNGEE. The CDR3: CASSGPGTGVSIEQYF. The CDR3, as DNA: TGTGCCAGCAGCGGACCAGGGACAGGGGTATCGATCGAGCAGTACTTC.

The chain uses TRBV7-8 and TRBJ1-2; possibly TRBD1 for D (6 bases). This CDR3 region has 13 residues. Germline CDR1 SGHVS, CDR2 FQNEAQ. V gave up 5 bases and J gave up 14 bases, with 21 bases separating them. The CDR3 loop is CASSPTGLSGETF. As DNA, the CDR3 is TGTGCCAGCAGCCCGACAGGCCTCTCCGGAGAGACCTTC.

In this sample, this clone turned up a few times. V and J are TRBV6-4 and TRBJ2-1; D not resolved. The V end lost 6 bases, the J end lost 0 bases, and 6 bases lay between the germline ends. The CDR3 sequence is 13 residues long. Germline CDR1 reads MRHNA; CDR2 reads SNTAGT. The CDR3, as DNA: TGTGCCAGCAGCCCGAGCTCCTACAATGAGCAGTTCTTC. Amino acids: CASSPSSYNEQFF.

The V call is TRBV27, the J call TRBJ1-1, with TRBD1 matching 9 bases. This CDR3 has 15 residues. Germline CDR1 reads MNHEY; CDR2 reads SMNVEV (reference sequence). Trimming cost V 6 bases and J 5 bases; bases outside gene matches: 10. The CDR3 coding sequence is TGTGCCAGCAGCCCTACACAGGGGGCGCGAACTGAAGCTTTCTTT. This translates into CASSPTQGARTEAFF.

The chain couples TRBV14 to TRBJ1-2; 10 nucleotides match TRBD1. The CDR3 length is 16 residues. CDR1 and CDR2 (germline): SGHDN, FVKESK. V trimming: 4 bases; J trimming: 6 bases; junction bases outside the gene matches: 11. The CDR3 spells CASSPFRTGGTDGYTF. Written as DNA, the CDR3 is TGTGCCAGCAGCCCCTTTAGGACAGGGGGTACCGATGGCTACACCTTC.

This clone was observed a few times. CDR3 in amino acids: CASSTSSGPYEQYF. The CDR3 DNA reads TGTGCCAGCAGTACATCTAGCGGCCCCTACGAGCAGTACTTC. The rearrangement joins TRBV6-1 to TRBJ2-7; 7 positions match TRBD2. Germline V gene lookup returns CDR1 MNHNS and CDR2 SASEGT. The CDR3 has 14 amino acids. V shed 5 bases and J 2 bases; nucleotides not matched to a gene: 6.